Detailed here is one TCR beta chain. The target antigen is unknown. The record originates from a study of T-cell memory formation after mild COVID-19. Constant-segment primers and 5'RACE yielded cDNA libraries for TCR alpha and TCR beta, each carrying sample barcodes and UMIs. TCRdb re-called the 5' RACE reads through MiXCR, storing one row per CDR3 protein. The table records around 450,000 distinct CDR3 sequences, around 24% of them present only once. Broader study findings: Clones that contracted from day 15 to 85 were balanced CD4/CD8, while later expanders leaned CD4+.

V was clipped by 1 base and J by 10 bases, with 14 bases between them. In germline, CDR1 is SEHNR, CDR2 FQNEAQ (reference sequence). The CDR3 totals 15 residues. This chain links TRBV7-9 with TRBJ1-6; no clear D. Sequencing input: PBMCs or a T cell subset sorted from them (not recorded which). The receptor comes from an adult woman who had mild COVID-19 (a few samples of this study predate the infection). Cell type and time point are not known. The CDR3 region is CASSLEGGLASPLHF. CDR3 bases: TGTGCCAGCAGCTTAGAGGGAGGGTTGGCCTCACCCCTCCACTTT.